This T cell receptor (beta chain) originates from a study of shared clonotypes between healthy human individuals. Study-level points and caveats: Only blood was sampled, and tissue TCR repertoires likely differ from blood ones.

CDR1 is LNHDA, CDR2 SQIVND, per germline (reference sequence). Trimming took off 6 bases at V and 1 base at J, with 19 bases between the two ends. The CDR3 is made up of 17 amino acids. Free of recent acute infections or vaccinations, the donors were healthy HIV-negative adults. Among the donors, all were Caucasian adults who lived in Nashville, Tennessee. With respect to this clone: The antigen is not known.

Only in-frame clones appear in the TCRdb table, and some are missing; sequencing was by immunoSEQ multiplex PCR. The data contain fewer than 2.5 million clones, roughly 93% of them singletons. The receptor's source is a young man in good health. Some clones in this sample may be carry-over from other donors' samples. The V call is TRBV19, the J call TRBJ2-1; a possible D gene is TRBD2 (6 bases). Sample: naive CD4+ T cells from PBMCs. Stated subset: CD45RA+ positively selected. CDR3 residues: CASRPWAGRGSYNEQFF. The CDR3 DNA is TGTGCCAGTAGGCCTTGGGCCGGGAGAGGATCCTACAATGAGCAGTTCTTC.